The T cell receptor beta chain under discussion was sequenced for a study of blood T cells in healthy people across ages. The use of a sample-barcoded 5' primer and a J-beta primer mix characterized a second PCR of about 7 to 12 cycles. TCRdb recomputed calls from the 5' RACE reads with MiXCR, one row per CDR3 protein. The table has 730,000 or so distinct CDR3 sequences, roughly two fifths seen once. Remarks on this clonotype: At one end, the junction sequence differs from germline, possibly due to a read error.

The TCR comes from a man older than 75 in good health. The sequenced material came from blood.

CDR3 in amino acids: CAGSRDPTLETQYF. DNA of the CDR3: TGTGCCGGCAGCCGGGACCCCACCCTAGAGACCCAGTACTTC. The chain employs TRBV3-1 and TRBJ2-5; TRBD1 or TRBD2 may be the D gene (5 bases each). Germline V lookup: CDR1 LGHDT, CDR2 YNNKEL (reference sequence). This CDR3 is 14 amino acids long.